This TCR beta chain is drawn from a study of blood T cells in healthy people across ages (dated by TCRdb to 2013 to 2016). About the investigation overall: In model experiments, template switching captured roughly one uniquely barcoded TCR beta cDNA molecule for every two T cells. To track age-related changes in TCR beta repertoire diversity, the study relied on deep sequencing normalized with unique cDNA molecular identifiers. Donors were grouped into four age groups: young (average approximately 15 years), middle-aged (approximately 41), aged (around 60) and long-lived (over 80). Two additional independent replicas of 1 million unique cDNA reads from the same blood draw were analyzed for two donors (one aged 18 to 30 and one aged 80 or older). Broader findings and caveats from the paper: As age increased, observed TCR beta diversity per million T cells dropped in a roughly linear way, and a significant reduction was already evident by age 40. Compared with the aged group, the long-lived group had more naive CD4+ T cells, fewer expanded clones and increased TCR diversity, a pattern suggesting age selection. Because donor CMV infection status was unknown, age-related changes in expanded clonotypes were potentially confounded. The percentage of naive T cells measured by flow cytometry correlated strongly with observed TCR beta diversity. Estimates of total diversity based on one million sequenced T cells were considered lower bounds and underestimates. Because profiling used bulk unsorted PBMCs, naive and antigen-experienced compartments could not be compared conclusively.

This clonotype was observed a single time. There is no known antigen for this receptor. Within one base of it there is no much larger clone, and no base qualities were kept. Trimmed from V: 6 bases; trimmed from J: 0 bases; junction bases lacking a gene match: 13. The CDR3 starts with the cysteine, ends with the phenylalanine, and has 18 residues. Just CDR3 DNA is preserved here, 54 bases in frame from base 1. The donors were 40 or so Caucasian individuals from Russia, aged 6 to 90 years, who were systemically healthy. Approximately 9 milliliters of peripheral blood were collected from each donor into EDTA-treated Vacutainer tubes. Ficoll-Paque density-gradient centrifugation was used to isolate PBMCs, with at least 6.5 million per sample. Trizol reagent was used to extract total RNA from the PBMCs, yielding at least 6 micrograms per sample. The percentages of naive CD45RAhigh/CD27high T cells were determined by flow cytometry on a PBMC aliquot from every donor.

Libraries were made using 5' RACE. Sequenced on an Illumina HiSeq 2500. The second PCR ran for about 6 to 11 cycles and used a J-beta primer mix along with a sample-barcoded 5' primer. Each TCR beta cDNA molecule received a unique molecular identifier from a template-switch 5' adaptor carrying 12 random nucleotides. Each sample yielded at least 2.5 million CDR3-containing paired-end reads. All of the RNA was converted into first-strand cDNA using the Mint cDNA synthesis kit, with a TRBC-specific oligonucleotide serving as the primer. All cDNA was treated with uracil-DNA glycosylase and then went through a first 18-cycle PCR with the universal primers M1SS and BC2_uni_R. The authors processed their data as follows. Each sample was normalized by randomly selecting 1 million high-quality reads, each carrying a distinct molecular identifier. Instead of being binned into consensus sequences, reads that shared molecular identifiers were thrown out. MiTCR, run with a Q25 quality threshold and the strictest error-elimination algorithm, handled CDR3 identification, clonotype clustering and error correction. A nonparametric unseen species model using Euler transformation provided a lower-bound estimate of total TCR beta diversity. Through fastp at Q25 and MiXCR, TCRdb rebuilt clones from the public reads, retaining in-frame beta chains. CDR3 protein sequences are deduplicated, and each keeps its most common genes and DNA. The V and J calls shown here were made by TCRdb, not taken from the authors' results. The sample yields roughly 1,100,000 distinct CDR3 sequences; approximately 25% were counted once. The ten largest make up approximately 0.7% of the sample.

These data were also reused for a study on T cells of mothers and their children. The second paper states: Nine systemically healthy Caucasian individuals, comprising three mothers and their six children, were included as donors. cDNA synthesis used all of the extracted RNA, with 1.5 ug of RNA in each 15 ul reaction. In the second PCR, the M1S primer added sample barcodes and 2-4 random nucleotides. Each mother yielded over 9.5 million TCR beta CDR3 reads and each child 2.5 million to 3 million reads. Thymic selection shapes the output of TCR recombination in a similar way in related and unrelated pairs, and inherited differences have a minor effect. Normalized repertoire overlap in related mother-child pairs was always slightly higher than in unrelated mother-child pairs, but the difference was never significant. No persistent microchimeric T cell clones were detected, at a sensitivity of approximately 90 clones per million clonotypes. In the study, deep NGS was used to compare the TCR beta repertoires of mothers and children, and features distinguishing related mother-child pairs from unrelated individuals were sought. On average, the children were around 11 +/- 4 years old, while the mothers were about 37 +/- 4 years old. After adapter ligation was performed with NEBNext reagents, the libraries were sequenced on an Illumina HiSeq 2000 with 100+100 nt paired-end reads. To avoid cross-contamination, the mother libraries and the child libraries were prepared a month apart and sequenced in separate runs. Between about 500,000 and 2,300,000 distinct TCR beta clonotypes were identified per donor. Naive TCR beta clonotypes were estimated from low-frequency clonotypes matched to each donor's FACS-determined naive share, without sorting.

Sequencing was performed on blood. The clonotype was recovered from a girl between 2 and 10 years old in good health. The chain is made from TRBV12-3 or TRBV12-4 and TRBJ2-1, with TRBD2 identical over 8 junction bases. The DNA sequence follows: TGTGCCAGCAGCGGGGGGGGCGGCCCTAGAAGCTCCTACAATGAGCAGTTCTTC. Its translation is CASSGGGGPRSSYNEQFF.